The TCR beta chain described here comes from a study of beta chain features in type 1 diabetes. There are a few counts of this clone. Via CD45RO/CCR7/CD25/CD127/CD95/CD27, cells of the CD4+ naive, central memory, regulatory and stem cell-like memory subsets were sorted. This CDR3 contains 12 residues. Germline CDR1 is SNHLY and CDR2 is FYNNEI. With 7 bases removed from V and 4 bases from J, the gap between germline ends came to 10 bases. Investigators reverse transcribed all isolated RNA, so they sequenced expressed TCRB transcripts. TCRdb keeps only in-frame clones here, not all; method: immunoSEQ multiplex PCR. Of under 950,000 clones listed, roughly a sixth are singletons.

The chain has TRBV2 and TRBJ2-5; D may be TRBD2 (5 bases). This clonotype was sampled from a woman between 18 and 29 years old in good health. Sequenced sample: naive CD4+ T cells from blood. CDR3 in amino acids: CASISAGETQYF. Here the CDR3 DNA reads TGTGCCAGCATCTCGGCGGGAGAGACCCAGTACTTC.